A selection of T cell receptor beta chains follows, all from one sample in a study of blood T cell repertoires in COVID-19. Some clones are missing from TCRdb's copy, which holds only in-frame ones; the method was immunoSEQ multiplex PCR. This sample has over 250,000 clones, with 80% to 90% found just once. Sequencing was performed on peripheral blood. The receptors were gathered from a woman aged 70-85 years with acute or convalescent COVID-19. CDR3s include the opening cysteine and the closing phenylalanine or tryptophan. Fields, in order: V gene, clone size, D gene, J gene, CDR3 DNA, CDR3 protein. The D gene is left open where the match is weak. A row's size may be missing; if present it is once, few, many or a size class.

>TRBV11-2|.|TRBD1|TRBJ1-2
TGTGCCAGCAGCTTAGGGGGACAGGGGTACTATGGCTACACCTTC
CASSLGGQGYYGYTF
>TRBV2|.|TRBD2|TRBJ2-1
TGTGCCAGCAGTGAAGCGCTTCTAGCGGGGGGGCCCCTCAATGAGCAGTTCTTC
CASSEALLAGGPLNEQFF
>TRBV3-1/TRBV3-2|.|.|TRBJ1-1
TGTGCCAGCAGCCAGCGGGAAAACACTGAAGCTTTCTTT
CASSQRENTEAFF
>TRBV2|.|TRBD2|TRBJ2-5
TGTGCCAGCAGACGTAGCGGGGGTATTTGGGAGACCCAGTACTTC
CASRRSGGIWETQYF
>TRBV2|.|TRBD2|TRBJ2-3
TGTGCCAGCAGTCGCGGGGGGAGGGATACGCAGTATTTT
CASSRGGRDTQYF
>TRBV6-6|.|.|TRBJ2-7
TGTGCCAGCAGTTACCCTCCGACAGTTTCCTACGAGCAGTACTTC
CASSYPPTVSYEQYF
>TRBV6-6|.|.|TRBJ1-3
TGTGCCAGCAGTTACTCTAGTCCCGGGACAGGAAACACCATATATTTT
CASSYSSPGTGNTIYF
>TRBV3-1/TRBV3-2|.|.|TRBJ2-1
TGTGCCAGCAGCCAACGGGGGGCTTCCTACAATGAGCAGTTCTTC
CASSQRGASYNEQFF
>TRBV19|.|TRBD1|TRBJ1-6
TGTGCCAGTAGTACTACCACTACAGGGGGGAATTCACCCCTCCACTTT
CASSTTTTGGNSPLHF
>TRBV19|.|TRBD2|TRBJ2-3
TGTGCCAGTAGTGAGACTAGCGGGGCCCTCACAGATACGCAGTATTTT
CASSETSGALTDTQYF
>TRBV3-1/TRBV3-2|.|.|TRBJ2-3
TGTGCCAGCAGCGGCAGGGCCGGAGATACGCAGTATTTT
CASSGRAGDTQYF
>TRBV19|.|.|TRBJ2-5
TGTGCCAGTAGTATGGGCGGGATTTGGGGAGAGACCCAGTACTTC
CASSMGGIWGETQYF
>TRBV11-2|.|.|TRBJ2-7
TGTGCCAGCAGCTTAGGAGGGGGCGGGGGGAGAGAGCAGTACTTC
CASSLGGGGGREQYF
>TRBV19|.|.|TRBJ1-5
TGTGCCAGTAACCCCCGCGGCTTCGGCAATCAGCCCCAGCATTTT
CASNPRGFGNQPQHF
>TRBV5-1|.|.|TRBJ1-6
TGCGCCAGCAGCCGAGGGACGGCGGGGGCCGGGAATTCACCCCTCCACTTT
CASSRGTAGAGNSPLHF
>TRBV7-9|.|TRBD1|TRBJ1-1
TGTGCCAGCAGCATAAGGACAGGGCCGAACACTGAAGCTTTCTTT
CASSIRTGPNTEAFF
>TRBV7-9|.|TRBD1|TRBJ2-3
TGTGCCAGCAGCTTTACCTCAGGGGGATTGGATACGCAGTATTTT
CASSFTSGGLDTQYF
>TRBV3-1/TRBV3-2|.|.|TRBJ2-2
TGTGCCAGCAGCCAAGTCGCGGGGGCGCACGGGGAGCTGTTTTTT
CASSQVAGAHGELFF
>TRBV6-5|.|TRBD2|TRBJ2-5
TGTGCCAGCAGTCCGATGATCGGGGGGGCGGAGACCCAGTACTTC
CASSPMIGGAETQYF
>TRBV12-3/TRBV12-4|.|.|TRBJ1-1
TGTGCCAGCAGTTTCGGGGGGCGCGGTGAAGCTTTCTTT
CASSFGGRGEAFF
>TRBV10-3|.|TRBD1|TRBJ1-6
TGTGCCATCAATTTCCCGGACAGGACAGATTCACCCCTCCACTTT
CAINFPDRTDSPLHF
>TRBV30|.|TRBD1|TRBJ1-1
TGTGCCTGGAGCCTAGGACAGGGTGAAGCTTTCTTT
CAWSLGQGEAFF
>TRBV10-2|.|TRBD1|TRBJ2-3
TGCGCCAGCAGTGAGTCGGGGGACAGGGGCCCAGATACGCAGTATTTT
CASSESGDRGPDTQYF
>TRBV2|.|.|TRBJ2-2
TGTGCCAGCAGTGAAGCCTCTAGGCGGTCGAACACCGGGGAGCTGTTTTTT
CASSEASRRSNTGELFF
>TRBV20-1|.|.|TRBJ2-1
TGCAGTGCTAGTTCCCCTAGCCAGAGGGAGCAGTTCTTC
CSASSPSQREQFF
>TRBV19|.|.|TRBJ2-4
TGTGCCAGTAGAGACAGAAGGGGCATTCAGTACTTC
CASRDRRGIQYF
>TRBV18|once|TRBD2|TRBJ2-1
TGTGCCAGCTCACCCGCGGGGAGGGCCTACAATGAGCAGTTCTTC
CASSPAGRAYNEQFF
>TRBV6-1|.|.|TRBJ2-1
TGTGCCAGCACTGACGGCGGGCTCCACTCCTACAATGAGCAGTTCTTC
CASTDGGLHSYNEQFF
>TRBV6-5|.|.|TRBJ2-7
TGTGCCAGCACCGACTTAGACAGCTTCTACGAGCAGTACTTC
CASTDLDSFYEQYF
>TRBV7-3|.|TRBD2|TRBJ2-2
TGTGCCAGCAGCGCTGCTAGCGGGGTCACCACCGGGGAGCTGTTTTTT
CASSAASGVTTGELFF
>TRBV11-2|.|.|TRBJ1-2
TGTGCCAGCAGCTTAGGTTATCCGGTTCCCTATGGCTACACCTTC
CASSLGYPVPYGYTF
>TRBV3-1/TRBV3-2|.|.|TRBJ1-1
TGTGCCAGCAGCCGGAAGGAGGTCACTGAAGCTTTCTTT
CASSRKEVTEAFF
>TRBV18|.|.|TRBJ1-2
TGTGCCAGCTCACCGGGGGACATTTACTATGGCTACACCTTC
CASSPGDIYYGYTF
>TRBV5-1|.|.|TRBJ2-7
TGCGCCAGCAGCTTCGATCAACTCGGGCAGTACTTC
CASSFDQLGQYF
>TRBV18|few|TRBD2|TRBJ2-1
TGTGCCAGCTCACCTGCCGGGACTAGCTCGAGGGGTGAGCAGTTCTTC
CASSPAGTSSRGEQFF
>TRBV10-1|.|.|TRBJ1-1
TGCGCCAGCAGTGAGTCCCGGGCGGGAAGGAACACTGAAGCTTTCTTT
CASSESRAGRNTEAFF
>TRBV12-5|.|.|TRBJ1-1
TGTGCTACCGTATCGAGGTTGGGGAACACTGAAGCTTTCTTT
CATVSRLGNTEAFF
>TRBV3-1/TRBV3-2|.|TRBD1|TRBJ1-6
TGTGCCAGCAGCCAAGGCGACAGGGTCCTTTCACCCCTCCACTTT
CASSQGDRVLSPLHF
>TRBV10-3|.|.|TRBJ1-2
TGTGCCATCAGTGAGGACAGTTTCTATGGCTACACCTTC
CAISEDSFYGYTF
>TRBV11-3|.|TRBD1|TRBJ2-5
TGTGCCAGCAGCATCCGACAGGGGCGGGGAGAGACCCAGTACTTC
CASSIRQGRGETQYF
>TRBV25-1|.|.|TRBJ2-5
TGTGCCAGCAGTGCTCTAGAGACCCAGTACTTC
CASSALETQYF
>TRBV7-9|.|.|TRBJ2-3
TGTGCCAGCAGCGACTTGGGTCGGACAGATACGCAGTATTTT
CASSDLGRTDTQYF
>TRBV29-1|.|TRBD1|TRBJ2-3
TGCAGCGGCACCGGGACAGGGGGCGCAGATACGCAGTATTTT
CSGTGTGGADTQYF
>TRBV10-3|.|.|TRBJ1-1
TGTGCCATCAGTGTATCAGGCACTGAAGCTTTCTTT
CAISVSGTEAFF
>TRBV2|.|.|TRBJ2-1
TGTGCCAGCAGTGAACTTCGAGCGATCAATGAGCAGTTCTTC
CASSELRAINEQFF
>TRBV2|.|TRBD1|TRBJ1-2
TGTGCCAGCAGTGTGGGGGCAGGGGGCTATGGCTACACCTTC
CASSVGAGGYGYTF
>TRBV27|.|TRBD2|TRBJ2-1
TGTGCCAGCAGTTTTTGGCGGGGGGCGAAAAATGAGCAGTTCTTC
CASSFWRGAKNEQFF
>TRBV9|.|TRBD2|TRBJ2-1
TGTGCCAGCAGCGTAGCGGGGGGGACCTACAATGAGCAGTTCTTC
CASSVAGGTYNEQFF